The 6 T cell receptor beta chains presented below share a single source sample, sequenced in a study of long-term antiretroviral therapy in people with HIV. Version v3.0 of the immunoSEQ assay was performed at survey level. Some clones are missing from TCRdb's copy, which holds only in-frame ones; the method was immunoSEQ multiplex PCR. This table holds some 20,000 clones, around 78% found once. Specimen: unsorted PBMCs, collected 2.2 years after starting antiretroviral therapy. The receptors stem from a man aged 50 to 59 with HIV.

This chain connects TRBV6-5 to TRBJ2-7, with TRBD1 matching 7 bases. The CDR3 has 14 amino acids. CDR1 and CDR2 (germline): MNHEY, SVGAGI. After removal of 4 bases from V and 1 base from J, the junction contained 4 bases not matched to a gene. CDR3 region: CASSLGQISYEQYF. DNA for the CDR3: TGTGCCAGCAGTTTGGGACAGATATCCTACGAGCAGTACTTC.

This chain uses TRBV11-2 with TRBJ2-3; 8 bases fit TRBD2. CDR1 is SGHAT and CDR2 is FQNNGV in the germline V gene. CDR3 length: 18 amino acids. V shed 0 bases, J shed 0 bases, and the junction held 8 bases outside the gene matches. The CDR3 nucleotides read TGTGCCAGCAGCTTAGAGAGGGGACTAGGCACTAGCACAGATACGCAGTATTTT. It encodes CASSLERGLGTSTDTQYF. Together with reference TRBV11-2 and TRBJ2-3, the CDR3 gives the full variable domain: EAGVAQSPRYKIIEKRQSVAFWCNPISGHATLYWYQQILGQGPKLLIQFQNNGVVDDSQLPKDRFSAERLKGVDSTLKIQPAKLEDSAVYLCASSLERGLGTSTDTQYFGPGTRLTVL.

This chain connects TRBV5-1 to TRBJ2-5; TRBD1 matches 7 bases. Trimming took 4 bases from V and 1 from J; bases not matched to a gene: 4. The CDR3 covers 14 residues. Germline CDR1 and CDR2: SGHRS and YFSETQ. The DNA for the CDR3 is TGCGCCAGCAGCCGACAGGGCTTCCAAGAGACCCAGTACTTC. Encoded protein: CASSRQGFQETQYF.

The genes are TRBV27 and TRBJ1-2, with D tentatively TRBD1 (5 bases). Germline V lookup: CDR1 MNHEY, CDR2 SMNVEV (reference sequence). The CDR3 consists of 14 residues. Trimming removed 2 bases from V and 2 bases from J, with 9 bases in between. In DNA form, the CDR3 reads TGTGCCAGCAGTTTAACGGGGGGGAACTATGGCTACACCTTC. Protein product: CASSLTGGNYGYTF.

The rearrangement uses TRBV4-3 and TRBJ2-1; the D gene is possibly TRBD2 (6 bases). This CDR3 comprises 17 residues. V lost 0 bases, J lost 3 bases, and 15 bases lay in between. Germline assignment: CDR1 LGHNA and CDR2 YSLEER. CDR3 loop: CASSQDPAGKSYNEQFF. DNA for the CDR3: TGCGCCAGCAGCCAAGATCCCGCGGGAAAGAGCTACAATGAGCAGTTCTTC.

The gene calls are TRBV19 and TRBJ2-4, with 9 positions matching TRBD1. The CDR3 has 14 amino acids. V was clipped by 5 bases and J by 7 bases; unmatched bases: 6. Germline V lookup: CDR1 LNHDA, CDR2 SQIVND (reference sequence). The CDR3 coding sequence is TGTGCCAGTAGTCTCCGGACAGGGGAGAACATTCAGTACTTC. Translated, it gives CASSLRTGENIQYF.